This TCR beta chain emerged from a study of vaccination effects on CD4 cells after COVID-19. Turning to the study itself: Each participant was given two doses of one vaccine (BNT162b2 or mRNA-1273).

Trimming took 2 bases from V and 4 from J; bases not matched to a gene: 8. CDR1 and CDR2 from the germline V gene are MNHEY and SMNVEV (reference sequence). This CDR3 has 17 amino acids. To note about this clone: Its antigen is as yet unknown.

TCRdb's copy holds only in-frame clones and misses some; the assay was immunoSEQ multiplex PCR. Of about 24,000 clones in the sample, over 60% are singletons; the top ten hold 10%. Within the ViraFEST assay, antigen-specific CD4+ T cells underwent expansion with viral peptide pools prior to sequencing. Cells that had been cultured for ten to eleven days were the source of isolated CD4+ T cells. Neither prior SARS-CoV-2 infection nor positive nucleocapsid antibodies were present in the vaccine recipients. Study observations and caveats: Early timepoints after infection were absent, and convalescent patients were few in the study.

The V and J genes are TRBV27 and TRBJ2-1; TRBD2 matches at 10 bases. The sequenced sample was CD4+ T cells from PBMCs cultured with HCoV-NL63 spike peptides, obtained before COVID-19 vaccination. The sequence was obtained from a human donor who received a COVID-19 vaccine. The CDR3 DNA follows: TGTGCCAGCAGTTTACAAAGGACTAGCGGAAATTACAATGAGCAGTTCTTC. Translation: CASSLQRTSGNYNEQFF.